The 32 T cell receptor beta chains below all came from one sample that was sequenced in a study of control samples from healthy donors and cancer patients. Method: immunoSEQ multiplex PCR; TCRdb's copy keeps in-frame clones and lacks some. The sample has some 170,000 clones; roughly 95% are singletons. Sequenced material: blood. Receptors were obtained from a woman in her 30s in good health.

The V call is TRBV29-1, the J call TRBJ2-5; 9 positions agree with TRBD1. CDR1 is SQVTM, CDR2 ANQGSEA, per germline. V trimming: 6 bases; J trimming: 2 bases; junction bases outside the gene matches: 1. CDR3 length: 12 amino acids. This chain's CDR3 is CSVGTGQETQYF. The CDR3 DNA is TGCAGCGTCGGGACAGGGCAAGAGACCCAGTACTTC.

The rearrangement joins TRBV21-1 to TRBJ1-3; the D call in the table, TRBD1, was not verified against the DNA. TRBV21-1 is shown as a pseudogene. This CDR3 contains 15 residues. The CDR3 sequence: CASRTGHLPGNTIYF. CDR3 DNA: TGTGCCAGCAGAACCGGACACCTCCCTGGAAACACCATATATTTT.

The sample holds one count of this clone. This chain links TRBV5-5 with TRBJ2-5; the D gene is possibly TRBD2 (5 bases). V was cut by 4 bases and J by 5 bases, with 12 bases left in between. CDR1 is SGHKS and CDR2 is YYEKEE in the germline V gene (reference sequence). The CDR3 runs 13 residues. CDR3: CASSILVFETQYF. Here the CDR3 DNA reads TGTGCCAGCAGCATACTAGTTTTCGAGACCCAGTACTTC.

The rearrangement joins TRBV3-1 (or the pseudogene TRBV3-2) to TRBJ1-2; D is uncertain. The germline V gene encodes CDR1 LGHDT and CDR2 YNNKEL (reference sequence). The germline V and J ends were trimmed by 3 bases and 0 bases, with 8 bases remaining between them. This CDR3 is built from 14 residues. The CDR3 region is CASSQSSSNYGYTF. The CDR3 DNA reads as TGTGCCAGCAGCCAGTCAAGCTCTAACTATGGCTACACCTTC.

The J gene is TRBJ2-7, the V gene TRBV11-2, with no clear D. V lost 1 base and J 9 bases, leaving 7 bases between the germline ends. Germline CDR1 and CDR2: SGHAT and FQNNGV. The CDR3 runs 11 residues. The CDR3 loop reads CASSLGVGQYF. The CDR3 region has the DNA TGTGCCAGCAGCTTAGGGGTGGGGCAGTACTTC. The entire variable domain, with the rest obtained from reference TRBV11-2 and TRBJ2-7, is as follows: EAGVAQSPRYKIIEKRQSVAFWCNPISGHATLYWYQQILGQGPKLLIQFQNNGVVDDSQLPKDRFSAERLKGVDSTLKIQPAKLEDSAVYLCASSLGVGQYFGPGTRLTVT.

This clone was seen only once. CDR3 in DNA: TGCAGTGCTAGTGTAGCGAGCTCCTACGAGCAGTACTTC. Its protein product is CSASVASSYEQYF. V and J are TRBV20-1 and TRBJ2-7, with a possible D match to TRBD2 (5 bases). The V and J ends lost 3 bases and 0 bases respectively, with 9 bases between them. The CDR3 consists of 13 residues. Germline V CDR1 and CDR2: DFQATT, SNEGSKA (reference sequence).

This chain joins TRBV11-2 and TRBJ2-7, with a possible D match to TRBD1 (6 bases). The CDR3 totals 14 residues. V lost 4 bases and J lost 6, with 16 bases in between. The germline V gene has CDR1 SGHAT and CDR2 FQNNGV. The CDR3 DNA is TGTGCCAGCAGCTATAACAGGGTCCCATCCGAGCAGTACTTC. Translated, it gives CASSYNRVPSEQYF.

The chain recombines TRBV29-1 with TRBJ2-1; D is unclear. The V gene's germline CDR1 is SQVTM and CDR2 ANQGSEA. CDR3 length: 12 amino acids. V was cut by 1 base and J by 4 bases, with 5 bases left in between. In DNA form, the CDR3 reads TGCAGCGTTGAAGCGGAATACAATGAGCAGTTCTTC. This translates into CSVEAEYNEQFF.

The rearrangement uses TRBV9 and TRBJ2-3; 7 nucleotides align to TRBD1. Germline-derived CDR1 and CDR2 are SGDLS and YYNGEE. The CDR3 has 14 residues. J lost 4 bases, V lost 2 bases, and 4 bases had no gene match. CDR3 protein: CASSVDRPPDTQYF. CDR3 bases: TGTGCCAGCAGCGTGGACAGGCCCCCAGATACGCAGTATTTT.

The chain joins TRBV2 to TRBJ2-5; 9 nucleotides match TRBD1. J lost 5 bases, V lost 9 bases, and 7 bases had no gene match. CDR1 SNHLY and CDR2 FYNNEI come from the germline V gene. The CDR3 is made up of 13 amino acids. In nucleotides, the CDR3 is TGTGCCAGTCACAGGGGGCTGGGGGAGACCCAGTACTTC. Its protein is CASHRGLGETQYF.

The chain links TRBV10-3 to TRBJ1-5; TRBD1 aligns across 9 bases. This CDR3 comprises 15 residues. The germline CDR1 and CDR2 sequences are ENHRY and SYGVKD. V trimming: 2 bases; J trimming: 3 bases; junction bases outside the gene matches: 2. The CDR3 DNA sequence: TGTGCCATCAGTGAGGACAGGGGGTTCAATCAGCCCCAGCATTTT. This codes for CAISEDRGFNQPQHF.

The chain carries TRBV19 and TRBJ2-3; D is ambiguous. Looked up from germline, CDR1 is LNHDA and CDR2 is SQIVND (reference sequence). The CDR3 runs 15 residues. V was trimmed by 2 bases and J by 3 bases, leaving 12 bases between them. For the CDR3, the DNA is TGTGCCAGTAGTATATTTTCTAGTCCGACAGATACGCAGTATTTT. Its translation is CASSIFSSPTDTQYF.

The gene calls are TRBV7-9 and TRBJ1-4; 11 positions agree with TRBD1. CDR1 and CDR2 from the germline V gene are SEHNR and FQNEAQ (reference sequence). The CDR3 runs to 15 residues. Trimming cost V 5 bases and J 7 bases; bases outside gene matches: 6. The CDR3 loop is CASSHRTGGPEKLFF. CDR3 nucleotide sequence: TGTGCCAGCAGCCATCGGACAGGGGGCCCTGAAAAACTGTTTTTT.

The rearrangement uses TRBV24-1 and TRBJ2-3; no reliable D call. Trimming left V 1 base short and J 0 bases short, with 16 bases between. CDR1 and CDR2 (germline): KGHDR, SFDVKD. The CDR3 consists of 18 residues. CDR3 amino acids: CATSDFRTPSYSTDTQYF. CDR3 bases: TGTGCCACCAGTGATTTTCGTACTCCCTCCTATAGCACAGATACGCAGTATTTT.

In this sample, this clone turned up once. The chain couples TRBV6-5 to TRBJ1-6; D ambiguous. Germline V lookup: CDR1 MNHEY, CDR2 SVGAGI. Trimming shortened V by 8 bases and J by 3 bases, and 14 bases separated the two germline ends. The CDR3 extends over 15 amino acids. The CDR3 protein is CASRLQQFYNSPLHF. As DNA, the CDR3 is TGTGCCAGCCGGCTACAGCAATTCTATAATTCACCCCTCCACTTT.

The chain recombines TRBV14 with TRBJ2-1; D remains unclear. CDR3 length: 14 amino acids. Trimming removed 2 bases at V and 6 bases at J, with 11 bases between. Germline V CDR1 and CDR2: SGHDN, FVKESK. CDR3 sequence reads: CASSQLIGGNEQFF. The CDR3, as DNA: TGTGCCAGCAGCCAATTGATCGGCGGCAATGAGCAGTTCTTC.

This clone was found a few times. V usage is TRBV4-1 and J usage is TRBJ2-4, with TRBD1 matching 8 bases. Trimming cost V 4 bases and J 0 bases; bases outside gene matches: 5. This CDR3 is 16 amino acids long. Per germline, CDR1 MGHRA and CDR2 YSYEKL. CDR3 sequence reads: CASSPGQAVAKNIQYF. The CDR3, as DNA: TGCGCCAGCAGCCCGGGACAGGCGGTAGCCAAAAACATTCAGTACTTC.

The chain links TRBV3-1 (or the pseudogene TRBV3-2) to TRBJ1-4; 11 bases match TRBD1. This CDR3 is built from 15 residues. The V gene's germline CDR1 is LGHDT and CDR2 YNNKEL (reference sequence). J gave up 5 bases and V 4 bases, and 3 bases lay outside the gene matches. The CDR3 bases are TGTGCCAGCAGCCGCGGACAGGGGGCGAATGAAAAACTGTTTTTT. It specifies CASSRGQGANEKLFF.

The gene calls are TRBV10-2 and TRBJ2-7; perhaps TRBD1 as D (5 bases). The V end lost 0 bases, the J end lost 2 bases, and 11 bases lay between the germline ends. The germline gives CDR1 WSHSY, CDR2 SAAADI. The CDR3 consists of 15 residues. The CDR3 is CASSESAYRTYEQYF. The CDR3 DNA reads TGCGCCAGCAGTGAGTCAGCCTACAGGACCTACGAGCAGTACTTC.

This chain links TRBV7-2 with TRBJ2-4, with D possibly TRBD1 on 6 matching bases. This CDR3 comprises 14 residues. Germline V gene data show CDR1 as SGHTA and CDR2 as FQGNSA. Trimming stripped 6 bases from V and 7 bases from J, with 16 bases between. The CDR3 sequence is CASRTGPSQNIQYF. The CDR3 nucleotides are TGTGCCAGCAGGACAGGACCGTCGCAGAACATTCAGTACTTC.

The rearrangement links TRBV5-6 to TRBJ1-2, with a tentative D call TRBD1 (5 bases). This CDR3 region has 12 residues. The V end was cut by 3 bases, the J end by 8 bases, with 11 bases between. Germline V gives CDR1 SGHDT, CDR2 YYEEEE. The CDR3 region is CASSWGGDGYTF. Written as DNA, the CDR3 is TGTGCCAGCAGCTGGGGAGGGGACGGCTACACCTTC.

The CDR3, as DNA: TGCGCCAGCCTCGGGAGCTCCTATAATTCACCCCTCCACTTT. Translating gives CASLGSSYNSPLHF. This sequence joins TRBV10-2 and TRBJ1-6; no definite D call. V was shortened by 8 bases and J by 0 bases, with 8 bases between the two germline ends. CDR3 length: 14 residues. CDR1 is WSHSY and CDR2 is SAAADI in the germline V gene.

The V and J genes are TRBV28 and TRBJ2-5; D gene uncertain. Trimming took off 5 bases at V and 0 bases at J, with 7 bases between the two ends. The CDR3 has 13 amino acids. Germline CDR1 reads MDHEN; CDR2 reads SYDVKM. Written as DNA, the CDR3 is TGTGCCAGCAGTCCCAGGTACCAAGAGACCCAGTACTTC. This codes for CASSPRYQETQYF.

V and J are TRBV9 and TRBJ1-6; 8 positions match TRBD1. The CDR3 extends over 15 amino acids. Trimming at V came to 4 bases and at J to 7 bases, leaving 7 bases not matched to a gene. CDR1 is SGDLS, CDR2 YYNGEE, per germline. The CDR3 nucleotides are TGTGCCAGCAGCACTAGGACAGGGTCAAATTCACCCCTCCACTTT. This translates into CASSTRTGSNSPLHF.

The V call is TRBV19, the J call TRBJ1-5; D possibly corresponds to TRBD1 (6 bases). CDR1 is LNHDA, CDR2 SQIVND, per germline (reference sequence). Trimming stripped 8 bases from V and 5 bases from J, with 13 bases between. The CDR3 is 13 residues long. The DNA for the CDR3 is TGTGCCAGTTTCGGACAGAGGGATCAGCCCCAGCATTTT. This gives the protein CASFGQRDQPQHF.

The gene calls are TRBV4-1 and TRBJ1-6, with D perhaps matching TRBD1 (5 bases). This CDR3 comprises 16 residues. V lost 0 bases, J lost 4 bases, and 10 bases lay in between. The germline CDR1 and CDR2 sequences are MGHRA and YSYEKL. The CDR3 nucleotides read TGCGCCAGCAGCCAAGAGTGGGGCAGTTATAATTCACCCCTCCACTTT. Translating gives CASSQEWGSYNSPLHF.

The V gene is TRBV2, the J gene TRBJ1-1; D may be TRBD1 (5 bases). CDR1 SNHLY and CDR2 FYNNEI come from the germline V gene. There are 14 residues in the CDR3. V was cut by 4 bases and J by 8 bases, with 17 bases left in between. The CDR3 DNA sequence: TGTGCCAGCAGTGGACCCGGGGGTGGGGAGGAAGCTTTCTTT. Its protein is CASSGPGGGEEAFF.

The gene calls are TRBV7-9 and TRBJ1-2; possible D gene TRBD1, 5 bases. The V end was cut by 4 bases, the J end by 8 bases, with 14 bases between. The germline V gene has CDR1 SEHNR and CDR2 FQNEAQ (reference sequence). CDR3 length equals 13 residues. CDR3 sequence (DNA): TGTGCCAGCAGCTGGGCAGCCGGGGACGGCTACACCTTC. Protein: CASSWAAGDGYTF. Full variable domain (missing parts from reference TRBV7-9 and TRBJ1-2): DTGVSQNPRHKITKRGQNVTFRCDPISEHNRLYWYRQTLGQGPEFLTYFQNEAQLEKSRLLSDRFSAERPKGSFSTLEIQRTEQGDSAMYLCASSWAAGDGYTFGSGTRLTVV.

The chain couples TRBV5-1 to TRBJ2-2; D is possibly TRBD2 (6 bases). Germline V gene data show CDR1 as SGHRS and CDR2 as YFSETQ. The CDR3 sequence is 16 residues long. V was clipped by 4 bases and J by 6 bases, with 19 bases between them. CDR3 sequence reads: CASSRVPGLPSGELFF. The CDR3 DNA follows: TGCGCCAGCAGCCGCGTCCCGGGACTGCCTTCCGGGGAGCTGTTTTTT.

CDR3 DNA: TGTGCCAGCAGTTCCCTGGGAGCTACCTACGAGCAGTACTTC. It codes for CASSSLGATYEQYF. The V call is TRBV6-5, the J call TRBJ2-7; tentative D call: TRBD2 (5 bases). The CDR3 consists of 14 residues. The V end lost 4 bases, the J end lost 2 bases, and 12 bases lay between the germline ends. The germline gives CDR1 MNHEY, CDR2 SVGAGI.

The chain recombines TRBV6-5 with TRBJ2-4; D gene uncertain. Germline assignment: CDR1 MNHEY and CDR2 SVGAGI. The V end was cut by 7 bases, the J end by 1 base, with 11 bases between. The CDR3 is made up of 14 amino acids. The CDR3 bases are TGTGCCAGCAATCCTATAGGGGCCAAAAACATTCAGTACTTC. Translated, it gives CASNPIGAKNIQYF.

This clone was observed a single time. The rearrangement uses TRBV27 and TRBJ2-7; 7 positions match TRBD2. With 2 bases clipped from V and 2 bases from J, the junction kept 12 bases outside the gene matches. The CDR3 is 17 amino acids. Germline V CDR1 and CDR2: MNHEY, SMNVEV (reference sequence). The CDR3 here is CASSLRWLASGTYEQYF. The DNA of the CDR3 is TGTGCCAGCAGTTTAAGGTGGTTGGCTAGCGGAACCTACGAGCAGTACTTC.